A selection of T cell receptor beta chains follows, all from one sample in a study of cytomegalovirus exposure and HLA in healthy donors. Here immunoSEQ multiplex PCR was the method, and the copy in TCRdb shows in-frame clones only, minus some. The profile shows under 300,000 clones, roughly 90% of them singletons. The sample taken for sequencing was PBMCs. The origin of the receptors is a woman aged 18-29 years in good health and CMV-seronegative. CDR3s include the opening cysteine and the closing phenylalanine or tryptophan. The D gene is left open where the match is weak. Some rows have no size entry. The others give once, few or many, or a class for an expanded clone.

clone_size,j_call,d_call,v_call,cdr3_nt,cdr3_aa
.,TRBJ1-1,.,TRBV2,TGTGCCAGCAGTCCGCGGGAGAACACTGAAGCTTTCTTT,CASSPRENTEAFF
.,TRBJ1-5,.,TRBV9,TGTGCCAGCAGCGGAGGGGAGGGCAATCAGCCCCAGCATTTT,CASSGGEGNQPQHF
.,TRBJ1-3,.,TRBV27,TGTGCCAGCAGTCGGCGGGGCGGCTCTGGAAACACCATATATTTT,CASSRRGGSGNTIYF
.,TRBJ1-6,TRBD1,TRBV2,TGTGCCGGGACCCCGGGACAGGGAGATTCACCCCTCCACTTT,CAGTPGQGDSPLHF
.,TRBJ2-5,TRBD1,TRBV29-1,TGCAGCGTCGAATGGACAGGCGGTCAGACCCAGTACTTC,CSVEWTGGQTQYF
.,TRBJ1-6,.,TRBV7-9,TGTGCCAGCAGCTTAGGGGTACAGGGTTTGGATCCGGGTTCACCCCTCCACTTT,CASSLGVQGLDPGSPLHF
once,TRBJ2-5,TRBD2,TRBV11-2,TGTGCCAGCAGCCCGGTGTCCGGGAGCGGGGGTGAGACCCAGTACTTC,CASSPVSGSGGETQYF
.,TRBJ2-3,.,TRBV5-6,TGTGCCAGCAGCCCCGGGCGAGGGGCGGGGGATACGCAGTATTTT,CASSPGRGAGDTQYF
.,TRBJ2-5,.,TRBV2,TGTGCCATCTCCCGAGGGGGACTAACGAATAAAGAGACCCAGTACTTC,CAISRGGLTNKETQYF
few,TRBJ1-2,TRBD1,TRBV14,TGTGCCAGCAGCCAATCCGGGACAGGGGATACTGGCTACACCTTC,CASSQSGTGDTGYTF
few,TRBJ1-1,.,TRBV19,TGTGCCAGTACTACTCACAGGGCTGAAGCTTTCTTT,CASTTHRAEAFF
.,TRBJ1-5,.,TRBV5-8,TGTGCCAGCAGCTTGGAGTCGCGGGTAATTCAGCCCCAGCATTTT,CASSLESRVIQPQHF
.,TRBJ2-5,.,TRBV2,TGTGCCAGCATACAAGAGACCCAGTACTTC,CASIQETQYF
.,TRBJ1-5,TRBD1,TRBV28,TGTGCCAGCAGGAACCAGGGGGATTGGAGCAATCAGCCCCAGCATTTT,CASRNQGDWSNQPQHF
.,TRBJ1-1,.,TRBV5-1,TGCGCCAGCAGCCCCGACGGACAGAGGGACGGTGAAGCTTTCTTT,CASSPDGQRDGEAFF
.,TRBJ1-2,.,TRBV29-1,TGCAGCGTGTGGAACAGGGATTGGGGCTATGGCTACACCTTC,CSVWNRDWGYGYTF
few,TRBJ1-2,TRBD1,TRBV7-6,TGTGCCAGCAGCTTAGCACCGGGACAGAAATCGAACTATGGCTACACCTTC,CASSLAPGQKSNYGYTF
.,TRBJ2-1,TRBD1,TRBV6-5,TGTGCCAGCAGTCACTCGACAGGGGGTGCTGAGCAGTTCTTC,CASSHSTGGAEQFF
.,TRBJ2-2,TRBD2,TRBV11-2,TGTGCCAGCAGCCCAGATCGACTAGCGGGGCCGCACACCGGGGAGCTGTTTTTT,CASSPDRLAGPHTGELFF
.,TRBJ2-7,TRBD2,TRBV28,TGTGCCAGCAGTATTAGCGGGTACTCCTACGAGCAGTACTTC,CASSISGYSYEQYF
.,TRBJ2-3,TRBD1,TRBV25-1,TGTGCCAGCGGTGGGACAGGCACTAGCACAGATACGCAGTATTTT,CASGGTGTSTDTQYF
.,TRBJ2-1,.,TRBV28,TGTGCCAGCACCGAACCGGGCCTGGCGGGTGCTGAGCAGTTCTTC,CASTEPGLAGAEQFF
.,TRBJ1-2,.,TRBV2,TGTGCCAGCACCAAACAGGCCGTCTATGGCTACACCTTC,CASTKQAVYGYTF
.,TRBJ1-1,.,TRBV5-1,TGCGCCAGCAGCTTTCAGGGCAGGGGAAACACTGAAGCTTTCTTT,CASSFQGRGNTEAFF
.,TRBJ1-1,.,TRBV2,TGTGCCAGCAGTGCGGGTGGCACTGAAGCTTTCTTT,CASSAGGTEAFF
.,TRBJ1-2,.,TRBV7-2,TGTGCCAGCAGCTTAGACAGCCACTATGGCTACACCTTC,CASSLDSHYGYTF
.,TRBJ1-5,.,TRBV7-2,TGTGCCAGCAGCCCAGATTTCACCGCGCCCCAGCATTTT,CASSPDFTAPQHF
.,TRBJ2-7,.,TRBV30,TGTGCCTGGGGATGGTACCAGGGCTACGAGCAGTACTTC,CAWGWYQGYEQYF
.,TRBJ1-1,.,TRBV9,TGTGCCAGCAGCGTAGAACGGACTATGAACACTGAAGCTTTCTTT,CASSVERTMNTEAFF
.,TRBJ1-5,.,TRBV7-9,TGTGCCAGCAGCTTAGCACTTAATCAGCCCCAGCATTTT,CASSLALNQPQHF
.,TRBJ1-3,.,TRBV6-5,TGTGCCAGCGCGAACAGGGACGCTGGAAACACCATATATTTT,CASANRDAGNTIYF
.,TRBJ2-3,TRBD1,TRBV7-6,TGTGCCAGCAGCTGGGCAGGGGGTGAAGATACGCAGTATTTT,CASSWAGGEDTQYF
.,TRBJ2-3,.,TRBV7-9,TGTGCCAGCAGCCAGGACACACAGGACCCAGATACGCAGTATTTT,CASSQDTQDPDTQYF
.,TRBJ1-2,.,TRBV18,TGTGCCAGCTCACTAACCGGGTCTCCTCCCTTACCGGATGGCTACACCTTC,CASSLTGSPPLPDGYTF
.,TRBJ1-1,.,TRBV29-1,TGCAGCGTTGTGAGGATTACAGGGAACACTGAAGCTTTCTTT,CSVVRITGNTEAFF
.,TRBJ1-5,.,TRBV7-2,TGTGCCAGCAGCTTCGGAGACAGGAGAAATCAGCCCCAGCATTTT,CASSFGDRRNQPQHF
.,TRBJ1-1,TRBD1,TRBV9,TGTGCCAGCAGCGCCGGGACAGGTTTGGATTGGACTGAAGCTTTCTTT,CASSAGTGLDWTEAFF
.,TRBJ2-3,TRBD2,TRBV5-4,TGTGCCAGCAGCTTACGGCTAGCGGGGGCCTTCACAGATACGCAGTATTTT,CASSLRLAGAFTDTQYF
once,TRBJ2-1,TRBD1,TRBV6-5,TGTGCCAGCAGTTACGACAGGGACACAAACAATGAGCAGTTCTTC,CASSYDRDTNNEQFF
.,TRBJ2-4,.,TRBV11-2,TGTGCCAGCAGCTTAGCAGGGCCCAAAAACATTCAGTACTTC,CASSLAGPKNIQYF
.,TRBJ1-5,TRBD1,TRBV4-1,TGCGCCAGCAGCCAAGTGACAGGGGGTGATCAGCCCCAGCATTTT,CASSQVTGGDQPQHF
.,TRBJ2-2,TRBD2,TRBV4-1,TGCGCCAGCAGCCAAGGTGGACTAGCGGATTATTCGAACACCGGGGAGCTGTTTTTT,CASSQGGLADYSNTGELFF
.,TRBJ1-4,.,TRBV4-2,TGTGCCAGCAGCCAACCCCGACAGTCCCCCAATGAAAAACTGTTTTTT,CASSQPRQSPNEKLFF
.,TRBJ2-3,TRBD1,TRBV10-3,TGTGCCATCAGTAGGGGAGACAGGGGGCCTAGCACAGATACGCAGTATTTT,CAISRGDRGPSTDTQYF
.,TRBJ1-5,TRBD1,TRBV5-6,TGTGCCAGCACCCGCCGGGGACAGGGGGCCTATCAGCCCCAGCATTTT,CASTRRGQGAYQPQHF